This TCR beta chain was obtained from a study of cytomegalovirus exposure and HLA in healthy donors. General study points: When analyzed later, a missense DCLRE1C variant was found to be linked to TCR beta V- and J-gene trimming. Rarity held for most TCR sequences, but there were some public TCRs that occurred in many donors.

Comment on this clone: Antigen specificity is unknown.

PCR was performed using 60 Vbeta and 13 Jbeta primers. Sequencing used immunoSEQ multiplex PCR; TCRdb keeps in-frame clones, though not all of them. The sample records about 160,000 clones, roughly 80% being singletons. Per germline, CDR1 MGHRA and CDR2 YSYEKL. V was clipped by 2 bases and J by 2 bases, with 10 bases between them. The CDR3 runs 15 residues. This receptor was obtained from a young man in good health and CMV-seropositive. The chain has TRBV4-1 and TRBJ1-5; D may be TRBD1 (6 bases). Material: PBMCs. DNA for the CDR3: TGCGCCAGCAGCCAAATAGGACAGCGCAATCAGCCCCAGCATTTT. Amino acids: CASSQIGQRNQPQHF.